This note documents a single T cell receptor beta chain sequence. This table comes from immunoSEQ multiplex PCR, and its TCRdb copy is limited to in-frame clones, with some not included. There are 200,000 to 250,000 clones in the sample; just under 95% occur only once, and roughly 1.6% lies in the top ten. The CDR3 is 16 residues long. Germline values: CDR1 LGHNA, CDR2 YSLEER. V shed 3 bases and J 4 bases; nucleotides not matched to a gene: 6. These data belong to a study of control samples from healthy donors and cancer patients. V usage is TRBV4-3 and J usage is TRBJ2-5, with 12 nucleotides matching TRBD2. Sequencing was done on a sample of blood. This sequence originates from a man in his forties or fifties in good health. CDR3 residues: CASSHGLAGKAETQYF. The CDR3 region has the DNA TGCGCCAGCAGCCACGGACTAGCGGGGAAGGCAGAGACCCAGTACTTC.